Each of the 19 T cell receptor beta chains below was sequenced from the same sample in a study of T-cell memory formation after mild COVID-19. Via MiXCR, TCRdb re-called the 5' RACE reads, giving one row per CDR3 protein. Of over 450,000 distinct CDR3 sequences in the sample, 20% were seen once. The source material was PBMCs or a T cell subset sorted from them (not recorded which). The receptors come from an adult woman who had mild COVID-19 (a few samples of this study predate the infection). Cell type and time point are not known.

The CDR3 coding sequence is TGCGCCAGCAGCCTTGGGGGACAGGGTCCCTACAATGAGCAGTTCTTC. It encodes CASSLGGQGPYNEQFF. The rearrangement uses TRBV4-1 and TRBJ2-1, with TRBD1 matching over 9 bases. The CDR3 contains 16 residues. The germline gives CDR1 MGHRA, CDR2 YSYEKL. The V segment lost 4 bases and the J segment 2 bases; nucleotides outside the gene matches: 6.

This sequence joins TRBV5-5 and TRBJ1-5; D might be TRBD1 (5 bases). The CDR3 contains 14 residues. Trimming removed 2 bases at V and 4 bases at J, with 10 bases between. The germline V gene encodes CDR1 SGHKS and CDR2 YYEKEE (reference sequence). CDR3 loop: CASSFHQGNQPQHF. The CDR3 DNA sequence: TGTGCCAGCAGCTTCCATCAGGGTAATCAGCCCCAGCATTTT.

V and J are TRBV11-3 and TRBJ2-1; 8 nucleotides align to TRBD2. V was pared by 5 bases and J by 7 bases, with 13 bases of the junction left unmatched. Germline lookup yields CDR1 SGHNT and CDR2 YENEEA. CDR3 length equals 16 residues. CDR3 region: CASSVRAAGGRNEQFF. CDR3 in DNA: TGTGCCAGCAGCGTACGGGCCGCGGGGGGCCGGAATGAGCAGTTCTTC.

V and J are TRBV7-9 and TRBJ2-2; D unclear. Germline V gives CDR1 SEHNR, CDR2 FQNEAQ (reference sequence). CDR3 length: 13 amino acids. V lost 3 bases and J lost 7, with 9 bases in between. The chain's CDR3 is CASSFFDGGELFF. For the CDR3, the DNA is TGTGCCAGCAGCTTCTTTGACGGCGGGGAGCTGTTTTTT.

This clonotype has a handful of counts. The V call is TRBV5-1, the J call TRBJ2-7; a weak D match, TRBD1 (6 bases). This CDR3 is built from 15 residues. Looked up from germline, CDR1 is SGHRS and CDR2 is YFSETQ. V gave up 0 bases and J gave up 3 bases, with 13 bases separating them. Here the CDR3 reads CASSLESQGSYEQYF. In DNA form, the CDR3 reads TGCGCCAGCAGCTTGGAGAGCCAGGGGAGCTACGAGCAGTACTTC.

The table lists this clonotype with a few counts. The chain links TRBV7-2 to TRBJ2-2; the D gene is possibly TRBD2 (6 bases). The CDR3 is made up of 14 amino acids. Germline loops: CDR1 SGHTA, CDR2 FQGNSA. With 5 bases removed from V and 5 bases from J, the gap between germline ends came to 12 bases. CDR3 coding DNA: TGTGCCAGCAGCCCCTGGGACTGGACCGGGGAGCTGTTTTTT. Amino acids: CASSPWDWTGELFF.

This clonotype has at least ten counts. The chain carries TRBV7-6 and TRBJ2-3; D gene uncertain. The CDR3 contains 13 residues. Germline CDR1 and CDR2: SGHVS and FNYEAQ. V shed 4 bases and J shed 1 base, with 6 bases lying between them. CDR3 in amino acids: CASSSRGTDTQYF. CDR3 DNA sequence: TGTGCCAGCAGCTCTCGAGGCACAGATACGCAGTATTTT.

In this sample, this clonotype turned up many times. The chain is built from TRBV5-1 and TRBJ1-1; D not resolved. Looked up from germline, CDR1 is SGHRS and CDR2 is YFSETQ. V was pared by 4 bases and J by 1 base, with 11 bases between. This CDR3 is 14 amino acids long. The CDR3 region has the DNA TGCGCCAGCAGCCCGAAGGTACAGAACACTGAAGCTTTCTTT. This encodes CASSPKVQNTEAFF.

Turning to this clonotype: At one end the junction does not follow the germline gene, possibly because of a read error. DNA for the CDR3: TGTGCTAGCAGCTTAAGCGGCGCCAGCGCAGGGACGCAGTATTTT. It encodes CASSLSGASAGTQYF. The chain employs TRBV7-7 and TRBJ2-3; D possibly matches TRBD1 or TRBD2 (5 bases each). This CDR3 has 15 residues. The germline gives CDR1 SSHAT, CDR2 FNYEAQ (reference sequence).

The sample holds many counts of this clonotype. A read error is possible here, since a much larger clone lies one base away. The chain recombines TRBV30 with TRBJ2-7; D may be TRBD1 (6 bases). Trimming shortened V by 5 bases and J by 0 bases, and 14 bases separated the two germline ends. CDR1 is GTSNPN and CDR2 is SVGIG in the germline V gene (reference sequence). The CDR3 length is 14 residues. The CDR3 loop is CAWSPTGRSYEQYF. CDR3 in DNA: TGTGCCTGGTCCCCGACAGGTCGCTCCTACGAGCAGTACTTC.

The chain is built from TRBV30 and TRBJ2-1; TRBD1 matches at 8 bases. CDR3 size: 14 residues. V was pared by 3 bases and J by 7 bases, with 8 bases of the junction left unmatched. Germline-derived CDR1 and CDR2 are GTSNPN and SVGIG (reference sequence). The CDR3 sequence: CAWSQGQGKNEQFF. The CDR3, as DNA: TGTGCCTGGAGCCAAGGACAGGGTAAAAATGAGCAGTTCTTC.

The rearrangement joins TRBV7-2 to TRBJ2-3; D ambiguous. Per the germline V gene, CDR1 is SGHTA and CDR2 is FQGNSA. This CDR3 contains 13 residues. With 8 bases removed from V and 0 bases from J, the gap between germline ends came to 9 bases. For the CDR3, the DNA is TGTGCCAGCCGAAAAGGGAGCACAGATACGCAGTATTTT. Its translation: CASRKGSTDTQYF.

This clonotype was seen a handful of times. The CDR3 sequence: CASSARPGNEAFF. CDR3 sequence (DNA): TGTGCCAGCAGCGCCCGACCAGGAAATGAAGCTTTCTTT. The rearrangement joins TRBV9 to TRBJ1-1; D ambiguous. Trimming left V 3 bases short and J 7 bases short, with 13 bases between. Germline V gene sequence: CDR1 SGDLS, CDR2 YYNGEE. The CDR3 is 13 amino acids.

V usage is TRBV9 and J usage is TRBJ2-5, with no clear D. Trimming removed 3 bases at V and 1 base at J, with 4 bases between. The CDR3 spans 12 residues. CDR1 and CDR2 from the germline V gene are SGDLS and YYNGEE. CDR3 loop: CASSASQETQYF. The CDR3 nucleotides are TGTGCCAGCAGCGCCTCCCAAGAGACCCAGTACTTC.

This clonotype has a handful of counts. The genes are TRBV24-1 and TRBJ2-1; 9 positions agree with TRBD1. Germline V lookup: CDR1 KGHDR, CDR2 SFDVKD. Germline trimming cut 2 bases from V and 9 bases from J; bases unmatched to any gene: 10. The CDR3 consists of 16 residues. CDR3 region: CATSDYWTGVYSEQFF. CDR3 sequence (DNA): TGTGCCACCAGTGATTATTGGACAGGGGTCTATAGTGAGCAGTTCTTC.

V usage is TRBV5-1 and J usage is TRBJ1-1; D is unresolved. Trimming shortened V by 5 bases and J by 0 bases, and 8 bases separated the two germline ends. There are 13 residues in the CDR3. Germline-derived CDR1 and CDR2 are SGHRS and YFSETQ. The CDR3 sequence is CASRHDMNTEAFF. The CDR3 DNA is TGCGCCAGCAGACATGACATGAACACTGAAGCTTTCTTT.

The CDR3 loop reads CASSPRGPGELFF. CDR3 DNA sequence: TGTGCCAGCAGCCCTCGGGGCCCCGGGGAGCTGTTTTTT. The V call is TRBV7-3, the J call TRBJ2-2, with D tentatively TRBD1 or TRBD2 (5 bases each). CDR1 SGHTA and CDR2 FQGTGA come from the germline V gene. The CDR3 is 13 amino acids. V lost 5 bases and J 6 bases, leaving 10 bases between the germline ends.

In this sample, this clonotype turned up a few times. V is TRBV7-9 and J is TRBJ2-7; tentatively, D is TRBD2 (6 bases). CDR3 length: 16 residues. V was pared by 0 bases and J by 5 bases, with 17 bases between. Germline lookup yields CDR1 SEHNR and CDR2 FQNEAQ (reference sequence). The CDR3 nucleotides are TGTGCCAGCAGCTTAGCAACCGGGACCCGGACTAACGAGCAGTACTTC. Translation gives CASSLATGTRTNEQYF.

This chain links TRBV7-6 with TRBJ1-2; TRBD1 matches 8 bases. This CDR3 contains 18 residues. Losses at the gene ends were 0 bases for V and 6 bases for J; bases not matched to a gene: 15. From germline, CDR1 is SGHVS and CDR2 FNYEAQ. The CDR3 here is CASSLAGQMDRVGDGYTF. CDR3 in DNA: TGTGCCAGCAGCTTAGCGGGTCAAATGGACAGGGTTGGCGATGGCTACACCTTC.